The 23 T cell receptor beta chains below all came from one sample that was sequenced in a study of T cell responses to AZD1222 COVID-19 vaccine. Repertoires were generated with immunoSEQ multiplex PCR, while TCRdb's copy carries only in-frame clones and drops some. The table lists 110,000 to 150,000 clones, 85% to 95% of them singletons. The sample here was peripheral blood, taken on day 0 of AZD1222 vaccination. The source of these receptors is an adult in good health.

This chain links TRBV4-1 with TRBJ1-5, with 8 nucleotides matching TRBD1. The CDR3 totals 15 residues. The J segment lost 1 base and the V segment lost 4 bases, leaving 3 bases of the junction unmatched. Germline CDR1 MGHRA, CDR2 YSYEKL. The CDR3 nucleotides read TGCGCCAGCAGCCGCAGGGGGCAAAGCAATCAGCCCCAGCATTTT. This gives the protein CASSRRGQSNQPQHF.

The chain links TRBV11-3 to TRBJ1-5; tentatively, D is TRBD1 (5 bases). Germline V gives CDR1 SGHNT, CDR2 YENEEA. The CDR3 totals 17 residues. Trimming left V 1 base short and J 4 bases short, with 17 bases between. DNA of the CDR3: TGTGCCAGCAGCTTAGGAGGGACCGGGGGGGGGAATCAGCCCCAGCATTTT. Translated: CASSLGGTGGGNQPQHF.

V and J are TRBV12-3 or TRBV12-4 and TRBJ1-2; D might be TRBD1 (6 bases). V shed 3 bases and J shed 8 bases, with 10 bases lying between them. The CDR3 covers 12 residues. CDR3 bases: TGTGCCAGCAGTTTCGGCAGGGGAGGCTACACCTTC. This codes for CASSFGRGGYTF.

The chain carries TRBV6-5 and TRBJ2-1, with 9 bases aligning to TRBD2. Germline loops: CDR1 MNHEY, CDR2 SVGAGI. This CDR3 is built from 13 residues. The ends lost 8 bases at V and 7 bases at J; junction bases unmatched: 6. The CDR3 DNA sequence: TGTGCCAGCGGGACTAGCTTTTTGAATGAGCAGTTCTTC. As protein: CASGTSFLNEQFF.

This clone was counted a single time. The chain couples TRBV20-1 to TRBJ1-2, with D maybe TRBD1 (5 bases). V dropped 3 bases and J dropped 4 bases, with 12 bases sitting between them. This CDR3 is 13 amino acids long. Germline CDR1 DFQATT, CDR2 SNEGSKA (reference sequence). CDR3: CSASGQGGYGYTF. DNA for the CDR3: TGCAGTGCTAGTGGCCAGGGCGGCTATGGCTACACCTTC.

V and J are TRBV27 and TRBJ1-5; no firm D call. CDR1 and CDR2 (germline): MNHEY, SMNVEV (reference sequence). The CDR3 spans 19 residues. V was cut by 5 bases and J by 0 bases, with 23 bases left in between. CDR3 residues: CASSPEGWRVSYSNQPQHF. The CDR3 DNA sequence: TGTGCCAGCAGTCCGGAAGGGTGGCGGGTTTCGTATAGCAATCAGCCCCAGCATTTT.

This rearrangement joins TRBV5-6 to TRBJ1-2, with unresolved D. V was trimmed by 4 bases and J by 5 bases, leaving 9 bases between them. The CDR3 covers 12 residues. CDR1 is SGHDT, CDR2 YYEEEE, per germline. This CDR3 is CASSLGSYGYTF. Here the CDR3 DNA reads TGTGCCAGCAGCCTCGGGTCTTATGGCTACACCTTC.

This clone appeared a single time. The V gene is TRBV11-2, the J gene TRBJ2-3; D might be TRBD2 (6 bases). Germline-derived CDR1 and CDR2 are SGHAT and FQNNGV. This CDR3 has 13 amino acids. Trimming removed 6 bases from V and 9 bases from J, with 16 bases in between. This chain's CDR3 is CASSFTGRGTQYF. In DNA, the CDR3 is TGTGCCAGCAGTTTCACGGGGCGGGGCACGCAGTATTTT.

DNA for the CDR3: TGTGCCAGCAGTGACTCGGATGACACCGGGGAGCTGTTTTTT. Amino acid sequence: CASSDSDDTGELFF. The chain carries TRBV6-4 and TRBJ2-2; no firm D call. Germline CDR1 MRHNA, CDR2 SNTAGT. This CDR3 region has 14 residues. The V end was cut by 0 bases, the J end by 3 bases, with 5 bases between.

Notes on this clone: The sample has other DNA sequences that encode this CDR3 too. The gene calls are TRBV27 and TRBJ1-2; D gene ambiguous. Deletions cut 2 bases from V and 12 bases from J, with 16 bases between. CDR1 is MNHEY, CDR2 SMNVEV, per germline (reference sequence). The CDR3 contains 13 residues. The CDR3 region is CASSLSGQAVHTF. For the CDR3, the DNA is TGTGCCAGCAGTTTAAGCGGGCAGGCCGTCCACACCTTC.

The V and J genes are TRBV7-9 and TRBJ1-1, with a possible D match to TRBD1 (5 bases). From germline, CDR1 is SEHNR and CDR2 FQNEAQ (reference sequence). CDR3 length: 15 residues. The V gene lost 1 base and the J gene lost 4 bases, with 13 bases spanning the gap. CDR3 sequence (DNA): TGTGCCAGCAGCTTAGTGGTCCCGAGGGGCACTGAAGCTTTCTTT. As protein: CASSLVVPRGTEAFF.

This clone was seen more than once but under ten times. The chain joins TRBV19 to TRBJ2-5, with unresolved D. The CDR3 is 13 amino acids. Germline CDR1 reads LNHDA; CDR2 reads SQIVND (reference sequence). Trimming cost V 2 bases and J 7 bases, with 11 bases left between them. CDR3 amino acids: CASSIRLRWTQYF. CDR3 DNA sequence: TGTGCCAGTAGTATAAGACTTCGATGGACCCAGTACTTC. Drawing the rest from reference TRBV19 and TRBJ2-5, the complete variable domain is DGGITQSPKYLFRKEGQNVTLSCEQNLNHDAMYWYRQDPGQGLRLIYYSQIVNDFQKGDIAEGYSVSREKKESFPLTVTSAQKNPTAFYLCASSIRLRWTQYFGPGTRLLVL.

The rearrangement links TRBV18 to TRBJ1-6; D is uncertain. This CDR3 has 12 residues. Germline CDR1 is KGHSH and CDR2 is LQKENI. V was clipped by 8 bases and J by 9 bases, with 11 bases between them. This CDR3 reads CASKTERSPLHF. In nucleotides, the CDR3 is TGTGCCAGCAAGACCGAACGTTCACCCCTCCACTTT.

The chain recombines TRBV11-2 with TRBJ2-1; TRBD2 matches at 15 bases. CDR1 and CDR2 from the germline V gene are SGHAT and FQNNGV. This CDR3 comprises 18 residues. The J segment lost 7 bases and the V segment lost 2 bases, leaving 9 bases of the junction unmatched. The CDR3 loop reads CASSLLAIGLAGGNEQFF. CDR3 in DNA: TGTGCCAGCAGCTTATTAGCGATCGGACTAGCGGGGGGGAATGAGCAGTTCTTC. The full variable domain, in which reference TRBV11-2 and TRBJ2-1 provide the parts outside the CDR3, is EAGVAQSPRYKIIEKRQSVAFWCNPISGHATLYWYQQILGQGPKLLIQFQNNGVVDDSQLPKDRFSAERLKGVDSTLKIQPAKLEDSAVYLCASSLLAIGLAGGNEQFFGPGTRLTVL.

The V call is TRBV18, the J call TRBJ1-5, with 7 bases matching TRBD1. The CDR3 covers 24 residues. V shed 5 bases and J 5 bases; nucleotides not matched to a gene: 36. CDR1 KGHSH and CDR2 LQKENI come from the germline V gene. The CDR3 region is CASSGSVRGAVRQGATRVDQPQHF. As DNA, the CDR3 is TGTGCCAGCTCAGGCTCAGTGCGAGGGGCGGTCAGACAGGGAGCCACAAGGGTCGATCAGCCCCAGCATTTT. Full variable domain (outside the CDR3, taken from reference TRBV18 and TRBJ1-5): NAGVMQNPRHLVRRRGQEARLRCSPMKGHSHVYWYRQLPEEGLKFMVYLQKENIIDESGMPKERFSAEFPKEGPSILRIQQVVRGDSAAYFCASSGSVRGAVRQGATRVDQPQHFGDGTRLSIL.

This clone was counted a single time. This chain joins TRBV7-9 and TRBJ2-7; D might be TRBD2 (7 bases). Between the trimmed V and J ends, which lost 3 bases and 5 bases, there was a span of 11 bases. This CDR3 is 13 amino acids long. The germline V gene has CDR1 SEHNR and CDR2 FQNEAQ (reference sequence). In nucleotides, the CDR3 is TGTGCCAGCAGCTTGAGGGGGAGGGACGAGCAGTACTTC. Its protein is CASSLRGRDEQYF.

In DNA form, the CDR3 reads TGTGCCACCAGTGACCCAGGGGGCACAGATACGCAGTATTTT. Translation gives CATSDPGGTDTQYF. This chain connects TRBV24-1 to TRBJ2-3; tentatively, D is TRBD1 (6 bases). CDR1 KGHDR and CDR2 SFDVKD come from the germline V gene. The CDR3 totals 14 residues. The V end was cut by 4 bases, the J end by 1 base, with 8 bases between.

This chain uses TRBV6-5 with TRBJ1-2, with D possibly being TRBD1 (6 bases). CDR1 is MNHEY and CDR2 is SVGAGI in the germline V gene. The V and J ends lost 6 bases and 4 bases respectively, with 18 bases between them. The CDR3 covers 15 residues. CDR3 nucleotide sequence: TGTGCCAGCAGAGGGGGGCGCGGCTACGGCTATGGCTACACCTTC. This gives the protein CASRGGRGYGYGYTF.

This clone was detected only once. This chain links TRBV24-1 with TRBJ1-2; D perhaps matches TRBD1 (5 bases). V gave up 3 bases and J gave up 3 bases, with 10 bases separating them. Germline-derived CDR1 and CDR2 are KGHDR and SFDVKD. The CDR3 spans 14 residues. In DNA form, the CDR3 reads TGTGCCACCAGTGATCCAGGGAGGGACTATGGCTACACCTTC. This translates into CATSDPGRDYGYTF.

V and J are TRBV11-2 and TRBJ1-2, with TRBD1 as a possible D gene (5 bases). The V end was cut by 2 bases, the J end by 5 bases, with 6 bases between. Germline CDR1 and CDR2: SGHAT and FQNNGV. The CDR3 has 12 residues. The CDR3 DNA reads TGTGCCAGCAGCTTACAGGGTTATGGCTACACCTTC. Protein product: CASSLQGYGYTF.

The chain recombines TRBV11-3 with TRBJ1-4, with TRBD1 as a possible D gene (5 bases). The V end was cut by 5 bases, the J end by 8 bases, with 15 bases between. The CDR3 consists of 14 residues. Germline CDR1 and CDR2: SGHNT and YENEEA. For the CDR3, the DNA is TGTGCCAGCAGCCTTCGAGGGGAGGGAGAAAAACTGTTTTTT. Translation: CASSLRGEGEKLFF.

The chain links TRBV12-3 or TRBV12-4 to TRBJ2-7; 7 nucleotides match TRBD1. With V trimmed by 5 bases and J by 2 bases, 0 bases remained unmatched. The CDR3 spans 12 residues. The CDR3 region is CASSDRAYEQYF. CDR3 nucleotides: TGTGCCAGCAGTGACAGGGCCTACGAGCAGTACTTC.

This clone was detected only once. The chain uses TRBV4-2 and TRBJ1-5; D call uncertain. The CDR3 has 14 amino acids. From germline, CDR1 is LGHNA and CDR2 YNFKEQ. The V end lost 4 bases, the J end lost 4 bases, and 11 bases lay between the germline ends. The DNA of the CDR3 is TGTGCCAGCAGCCCCGTTGGAACGAATCAGCCCCAGCATTTT. Its translation is CASSPVGTNQPQHF.